These T cell receptor beta chains were read from a single sample in a study of glioma-infiltrating T cells. Each CDR3 protein gets one entry after TCRdb re-called the multiplex PCR reads with MiXCR. This table holds under 200,000 distinct CDR3 sequences, more than 35% found once. Sequencing was carried out using glioma tissue, nonneoplastic brain tissue, or PBMCs (not recorded which). Every receptor here comes from a human donor with low-grade glioma or glioblastoma, undergoing nonglioma brain surgery, or in good health (not recorded which). CDR3s include the opening cysteine and the closing phenylalanine or tryptophan. The D gene is left open where the match is weak. Some rows mark clone size as missing; the rest say once, few, many or name a class of expanded clone.

D: -
J: TRBJ2-7
V: TRBV25-1
size: -
CDR3: CASSGTTGIYEQYF
DNA: TGTGCCAGCTCTGGGACCACCGGGATCTACGAGCAGTACTTC

D: -
J: TRBJ2-2
V: TRBV25-1
size: -
CDR3: CASSEQGARVGELFF
DNA: TGTGCCAGCAGTGAACAAGGGGCCAGGGTCGGGGAGCTGTTTTTT

D: -
J: TRBJ2-1
V: TRBV29-1
size: many
CDR3: CSVDRGQSYNEQFF
DNA: TGCAGCGTTGACCGCGGGCAGTCTTACAATGAGCAGTTCTTC

D: -
J: TRBJ2-1
V: TRBV7-3
size: few
CDR3: CASSVLGLYSYNEQFF
DNA: TGTGCCAGCAGCGTCTTAGGACTTTACTCCTACAATGAGCAGTTCTTC

D: -
J: TRBJ2-7
V: TRBV19
size: few
CDR3: CATYRQAVYEQYF
DNA: TGTGCCACCTACCGACAGGCTGTCTACGAGCAGTACTTC

D: -
J: TRBJ2-1
V: TRBV5-1
size: -
CDR3: CASSLVQVDNEQFF
DNA: TGCGCCAGCAGCTTGGTTCAGGTAGACAATGAGCAGTTCTTC

D: -
J: TRBJ1-4
V: TRBV18
size: few
CDR3: CASSEGTNEKLFF
DNA: TGTGCCAGCTCAGAAGGAACTAATGAAAAACTGTTTTTT

D: -
J: TRBJ2-3
V: TRBV24-1
size: many
CDR3: CATSDPRTNTQYF
DNA: TGTGCCACCAGTGATCCCCGGACAAATACGCAGTATTTT

D: -
J: TRBJ1-1
V: TRBV24-1
size: many
CDR3: CATKDGTTSNTEAFF
DNA: TGTGCCACCAAGGACGGGACAACCTCTAACACTGAAGCTTTCTTT

D: -
J: TRBJ2-7
V: TRBV19
size: -
CDR3: CASSVQGNYPSYEQYF
DNA: TGTGCCAGTAGTGTGCAGGGCAACTACCCTTCCTACGAGCAGTACTTC

D: -
J: TRBJ2-1
V: TRBV5-1
size: once
CDR3: CASSFGTGSYNEQFF
DNA: TGCGCCAGCAGCTTTGGGACTGGCTCCTACAATGAGCAGTTCTTC

D: -
J: TRBJ2-1
V: TRBV20-1
size: many
CDR3: CSARDVDFNEQFF
DNA: TGCAGTGCTAGAGATGTGGATTTTAATGAGCAGTTCTTC

D: TRBD2
J: TRBJ2-1
V: TRBV19
size: -
CDR3: CASSKDRGGPDYNEQFF
DNA: TGTGCCAGTAGCAAGGATCGGGGGGGGCCCGACTACAATGAGCAGTTCTTC

D: TRBD2
J: TRBJ2-7
V: TRBV19
size: few
CDR3: CASSWRLAGSRYEQYF
DNA: TGTGCCAGTAGTTGGCGACTAGCGGGAAGTCGGTACGAGCAGTACTTC

D: TRBD1
J: TRBJ1-1
V: TRBV28
size: medium-sized
CDR3: CASTGGFEAFF
DNA: TGTGCCAGCACAGGGGGATTTGAAGCTTTCTTT

D: -
J: TRBJ2-6
V: TRBV7-9
size: -
CDR3: CASSRTASGANVLTF
DNA: TGTGCCAGCAGCCGCACTGCCTCTGGGGCCAACGTCCTGACTTTC

D: TRBD1
J: TRBJ1-5
V: TRBV27
size: many
CDR3: CASAQGQWNQPQHF
DNA: TGTGCCAGCGCCCAGGGACAGTGGAATCAGCCCCAGCATTTT

D: -
J: TRBJ1-2
V: TRBV7-3
size: few
CDR3: CASSLRGPPGLYGYTF
DNA: TGTGCCAGCAGCTTACGGGGGCCCCCGGGCCTCTATGGCTACACCTTC

D: TRBD1
J: TRBJ1-6
V: TRBV10-3
size: many
CDR3: CAIWDSSYNSPLHF
DNA: TGTGCCATCTGGGACAGCTCCTATAATTCACCCCTCCACTTT

D: -
J: TRBJ2-1
V: TRBV20-1
size: many
CDR3: CSARRVSSYNEQFF
DNA: TGCAGTGCTAGGAGGGTTAGCTCCTACAATGAGCAGTTCTTC

D: -
J: TRBJ2-3
V: TRBV7-2
size: many
CDR3: CASSSMTVTDTQYF
DNA: TGTGCCAGCAGCTCTATGACAGTCACAGATACGCAGTATTTT

D: -
J: TRBJ2-5
V: TRBV7-7
size: -
CDR3: CASSLLPGKPETQYF
DNA: TGTGCCAGCTCATTACTACCAGGGAAGCCAGAGACCCAGTACTTC

D: -
J: TRBJ2-3
V: TRBV10-3
size: few
CDR3: CAISGGPDTQYF
DNA: TGTGCCATCAGTGGAGGGCCAGATACGCAGTATTTT

D: -
J: TRBJ1-1
V: TRBV5-4
size: few
CDR3: CASSLERTVEAFF
DNA: TGTGCCAGCAGCTTGGAAAGGACAGTTGAAGCTTTCTTT

D: TRBD1
J: TRBJ2-3
V: TRBV7-2
size: many
CDR3: CASSDRTGGDTQYF
DNA: TGTGCCAGCAGCGACAGGACAGGGGGAGATACGCAGTATTTT

D: -
J: TRBJ1-1
V: TRBV10-3
size: many
CDR3: CAISGREDTEAFF
DNA: TGTGCCATCAGCGGAAGAGAGGACACTGAAGCTTTCTTT

D: -
J: TRBJ2-1
V: TRBV19
size: few
CDR3: CASKGEGNNEQFF
DNA: TGTGCCAGTAAGGGGGAGGGCAACAATGAGCAGTTCTTC

D: -
J: TRBJ2-7
V: TRBV12-3/TRBV12-4
size: -
CDR3: CASSFGGARSYEQYF
DNA: TGTGCCAGCAGTTTTGGGGGGGCGCGTTCCTACGAGCAGTACTTC

D: -
J: TRBJ2-1
V: TRBV5-4
size: -
CDR3: CASSSKGSSYNEQFF
DNA: TGTGCCAGCAGCTCTAAGGGGAGCTCCTACAATGAGCAGTTCTTC

D: -
J: TRBJ2-1
V: TRBV15
size: many
CDR3: CATSRSVSYNEQFF
DNA: TGTGCCACCAGCAGATCGGTCTCCTACAATGAGCAGTTCTTC

D: -
J: TRBJ2-5
V: TRBV28
size: -
CDR3: CVSTTITQETQYF
DNA: TGTGTTAGTACAACGATCACACAAGAGACCCAGTACTTC

D: -
J: TRBJ2-7
V: TRBV6-1
size: many
CDR3: CASSRLAEQYF
DNA: TGTGCCAGCAGTCGCCTTGCCGAGCAGTACTTC

D: -
J: TRBJ1-3
V: TRBV28
size: many
CDR3: CASSREAGNTIYF
DNA: TGTGCCAGCAGTCGGGAGGCTGGAAACACCATATATTTT

D: TRBD1
J: TRBJ1-1
V: TRBV29-1
size: -
CDR3: CSVAWTGSNTEAFF
DNA: TGCAGCGTCGCCTGGACAGGGTCGAACACTGAAGCTTTCTTT

D: TRBD2
J: TRBJ2-5
V: TRBV28
size: -
CDR3: CAGSSRLALRETQYF
DNA: TGTGCCGGCAGTTCTCGACTAGCTTTACGAGAGACCCAGTACTTC

D: -
J: TRBJ1-1
V: TRBV12-3/TRBV12-4
size: few
CDR3: CATRDAFF
DNA: TGTGCCACCAGGGATGCTTTCTTT

D: TRBD2
J: TRBJ2-2
V: TRBV20-1
size: many
CDR3: CSAPTSGGGGELFF
DNA: TGCAGTGCTCCGACTAGCGGGGGAGGCGGGGAGCTGTTTTTT

D: TRBD1
J: TRBJ2-1
V: TRBV4-2
size: -
CDR3: CASSPKRGQGSNEQFF
DNA: TGTGCCAGCAGCCCGAAGCGCGGACAGGGGTCCAATGAGCAGTTCTTC

D: -
J: TRBJ2-5
V: TRBV29-1
size: many
CDR3: CSATVGETQYF
DNA: TGCAGCGCAACCGTCGGGGAGACCCAGTACTTC

D: TRBD2
J: TRBJ2-3
V: TRBV12-3/TRBV12-4
size: -
CDR3: CASSQLGLAADTQYF
DNA: TGTGCCAGCAGCCAACTCGGACTAGCGGCTGATACGCAGTATTTT

D: -
J: TRBJ2-1
V: TRBV28
size: -
CDR3: CASSPGGAPSYEQFF
DNA: TGTGCCAGCAGTCCTGGGGGGGCCCCCTCCTACGAGCAGTTCTTC

D: -
J: TRBJ2-5
V: TRBV2
size: many
CDR3: CASALAQETQYF
DNA: TGTGCCAGCGCACTAGCCCAAGAGACCCAGTACTTC

D: -
J: TRBJ2-1
V: TRBV6-5
size: -
CDR3: CASTEVPVSSKQFF
DNA: TGTGCCAGTACGGAGGTCCCCGTTTCTTCAAAGCAGTTCTTC

D: TRBD1
J: TRBJ2-5
V: TRBV24-1
size: few
CDR3: CATSDPGQGIQTQYF
DNA: TGTGCCACCAGTGATCCCGGACAGGGGATCCAGACCCAGTACTTC

D: -
J: TRBJ2-7
V: TRBV29-1
size: -
CDR3: CSVEDSGYEQYF
DNA: TGCAGCGTTGAAGATTCAGGCTACGAGCAGTACTTC

D: -
J: TRBJ2-1
V: TRBV15
size: many
CDR3: CATSRTSTSYNEQFF
DNA: TGTGCCACCAGCAGAACTAGCACGTCCTACAATGAGCAGTTCTTC

D: TRBD1
J: TRBJ2-7
V: TRBV7-2
size: many
CDR3: CASSLDRGREQYF
DNA: TGTGCCAGCAGCCTCGACAGGGGGCGCGAGCAGTACTTC

D: -
J: TRBJ2-7
V: TRBV20-1
size: -
CDR3: CSARDGVGSYEEYF
DNA: TGCAGTGCTAGGGACGGGGTAGGATCCTACGAGGAGTACTTC

D: TRBD2
J: TRBJ2-1
V: TRBV20-1
size: many
CDR3: CSATPGLAYNEQFF
DNA: TGCAGTGCCACCCCCGGACTAGCCTACAATGAGCAGTTCTTC

D: -
J: TRBJ1-1
V: TRBV6-1
size: medium-sized
CDR3: CAVSGDTEAFF
DNA: TGTGCCGTGTCGGGGGACACTGAAGCTTTCTTT

D: -
J: TRBJ2-7
V: TRBV3-1
size: few
CDR3: CASSQGQTEQYF
DNA: TGTGCCAGCAGCCAAGGTCAGACCGAGCAGTACTTC

D: TRBD1
J: TRBJ1-6
V: TRBV20-1
size: -
CDR3: CSAEDVNRDSYNSPLHF
DNA: TGCAGTGCCGAAGACGTAAACCGGGACAGCTATAATTCACCCCTCCACTTT

D: -
J: TRBJ2-4
V: TRBV20-1
size: many
CDR3: CSASIIAKNIQYF
DNA: TGCAGTGCTAGCATAATAGCCAAAAACATTCAGTACTTC

D: TRBD1
J: TRBJ1-5
V: TRBV19
size: -
CDR3: CASKDREGQPQHF
DNA: TGTGCCAGTAAAGACAGGGAGGGTCAGCCCCAGCATTTT

D: -
J: TRBJ1-1
V: TRBV5-1
size: -
CDR3: CASKDEGVGAEAFF
DNA: TGCGCCAGCAAGGACGAGGGGGTTGGGGCTGAAGCTTTCTTT

D: -
J: TRBJ2-7
V: TRBV12-3/TRBV12-4
size: -
CDR3: CAGTLSGAYEQYF
DNA: TGTGCCGGCACCCTCTCTGGTGCCTACGAGCAGTACTTC

D: -
J: TRBJ2-1
V: TRBV20-1
size: -
CDR3: CSAQPGLANEKFF
DNA: TGCAGTGCCCAACCGGGACTCGCCAATGAGAAGTTCTTC